Shown below are 26 T cell receptor beta chains from a single sample sequenced in a study of blood T cell repertoires in COVID-19. TCRdb's table, derived via immunoSEQ multiplex PCR, lists solely in-frame clones and lacks some. Of about 180,000 clones listed, about 86% are singletons. Sequencing was performed on peripheral blood. These TCRs come from a woman between 65 and 79 years old with COVID-19, enrolled during active disease.

Only a few counts were recorded for this clone. The chain carries TRBV19 and TRBJ2-1, with unresolved D. Trimming took 7 bases from V and 0 from J, leaving 10 bases between them. CDR3 length: 14 amino acids. CDR1 is LNHDA, CDR2 SQIVND, per germline (reference sequence). CDR3 amino acids: CASTKESSYNEQFF. The DNA for the CDR3 is TGTGCCAGTACCAAAGAGAGCTCCTACAATGAGCAGTTCTTC.

The chain joins TRBV19 to TRBJ2-3, with 13 bases matching TRBD2. Germline V gene data show CDR1 as LNHDA and CDR2 as SQIVND (reference sequence). J was trimmed by 4 bases and V by 5 bases; bases with no gene match: 6. The CDR3 covers 16 residues. CDR3 sequence (DNA): TGTGCCAGTAGTCCGCGGACTAGCGGGAGAGCAGATACGCAGTATTTT. This sequence encodes CASSPRTSGRADTQYF.

The V call is TRBV10-3, the J call TRBJ2-1, with a weak D call TRBD1 (6 bases). Trimming removed 5 bases from V and 0 bases from J, with 11 bases in between. CDR1 is ENHRY, CDR2 SYGVKD, per germline. The CDR3 consists of 15 residues. CDR3 protein: CAISRTESSYNEQFF. The CDR3 DNA is TGTGCCATCAGTAGGACAGAGAGCTCCTACAATGAGCAGTTCTTC.

As DNA, the CDR3 is TGTGCCAGCAGCCTAACCGGGACAGGATACAATGGCTACACCTTC. Translating it yields CASSLTGTGYNGYTF. The V gene is TRBV14, the J gene TRBJ1-2, with TRBD1 identical over 8 bases. Germline CDR1 SGHDN, CDR2 FVKESK. V lost 4 bases and J lost 6; bases outside the gene matches: 10. The CDR3 consists of 15 residues.

The chain joins TRBV28 to TRBJ1-1, with D perhaps matching TRBD1 (5 bases). Germline V gene sequence: CDR1 MDHEN, CDR2 SYDVKM. The V and J ends lost 2 bases and 2 bases respectively, with 6 bases between them. The CDR3 is made up of 13 amino acids. For the CDR3, the DNA is TGTGCCAGCAGTTTAGACAGTAACACTGAAGCTTTCTTT. Residues: CASSLDSNTEAFF.

V usage is TRBV7-2 and J usage is TRBJ2-7; 12 positions match TRBD2. V lost 5 bases and J lost 0; bases outside the gene matches: 5. This CDR3 region has 16 residues. CDR1 is SGHTA and CDR2 is FQGNSA in the germline V gene. Here the CDR3 reads CASSPETSGGSYEQYF. In nucleotides, the CDR3 is TGTGCCAGCAGCCCAGAGACTAGCGGGGGCTCCTACGAGCAGTACTTC.

The chain carries TRBV5-1 and TRBJ1-4, with D uncertain. This CDR3 region has 16 residues. Germline CDR1 and CDR2: SGHRS and YFSETQ. V was cut by 4 bases and J by 7 bases, with 20 bases left in between. CDR3 in DNA: TGCGCCAGCAGCGCCGTGGATGGGCAGGATGGTGAAAAACTGTTTTTT. Protein product: CASSAVDGQDGEKLFF.

This chain connects TRBV11-2 to TRBJ1-1; tentative D call: TRBD1 (6 bases). The germline V gene encodes CDR1 SGHAT and CDR2 FQNNGV. The V end was cut by 2 bases, the J end by 11 bases, with 12 bases between. There are 12 residues in the CDR3. CDR3 nucleotide sequence: TGTGCCAGCAGCTTAACAGGGTATTTGGCTTTCTTT. This sequence encodes CASSLTGYLAFF.

Notes on this clone: A junction end diverges from the germline sequence, so it may reflect a read error. V is TRBV6-5 and J is TRBJ1-6; D uncertain. This CDR3 contains 15 residues. Germline values: CDR1 MNHEY, CDR2 SVGAGI. The CDR3: CASSLTAVYDSPLHF. The CDR3 DNA sequence: TGTGCCAGCAGTCTAACAGCGGTCTATGATTCACCCCTCCACTTT.

The rearrangement uses TRBV7-2 and TRBJ1-2, with D unresolved. The germline V and J ends were trimmed by 4 bases and 4 bases, with 10 bases remaining between them. The CDR3 length is 13 residues. Germline V lookup: CDR1 SGHTA, CDR2 FQGNSA. The CDR3 DNA sequence: TGTGCCAGCAGCTATTTAGCTGGCTATGGCTACACCTTC. Translated: CASSYLAGYGYTF.

V and J are TRBV2 and TRBJ2-6; D call uncertain. The CDR3 has 12 amino acids. CDR1 is SNHLY, CDR2 FYNNEI, per germline. V lost 10 bases and J 4 bases, leaving 8 bases between the germline ends. Written as DNA, the CDR3 is TGTGCCACCCCCAGGGGGGCCAACGTCCTGACTTTC. Protein product: CATPRGANVLTF.

The chain links TRBV7-2 to TRBJ2-3, with no clear D. Germline assignment: CDR1 SGHTA and CDR2 FQGNSA. This CDR3 region has 16 residues. Trimming removed 5 bases from V and 0 bases from J, with 15 bases in between. In nucleotides, the CDR3 is TGTGCCAGCAGCACCGGTCTAGTCACTAGCACAGATACGCAGTATTTT. As protein: CASSTGLVTSTDTQYF.

V and J are TRBV18 and TRBJ2-7; TRBD1 agrees at 10 bases. The V gene end was trimmed by 5 bases and the J gene end by 3 bases; junction bases not matched to a gene: 4. Germline lookup yields CDR1 KGHSH and CDR2 LQKENI. There are 14 residues in the CDR3. The CDR3 DNA reads TGTGCCAGCTCAACGACAGGGGGCTTCTACGAGCAGTACTTC. It translates to CASSTTGGFYEQYF. The variable domain in full, completed from reference TRBV18 and TRBJ2-7, reads NAGVMQNPRHLVRRRGQEARLRCSPMKGHSHVYWYRQLPEEGLKFMVYLQKENIIDESGMPKERFSAEFPKEGPSILRIQQVVRGDSAAYFCASSTTGGFYEQYFGPGTRLTVT.

This clone has only a few counts. The chain couples TRBV7-9 to TRBJ2-2; D may be TRBD1 (5 bases). V was clipped by 5 bases and J by 4 bases, with 14 bases between them. The CDR3 covers 15 residues. Germline lookup yields CDR1 SEHNR and CDR2 FQNEAQ (reference sequence). In nucleotides, the CDR3 is TGTGCCAGCAGCCTGGGGCCTGAAGCCACCGGGGAGCTGTTTTTT. It specifies CASSLGPEATGELFF.

V and J are TRBV28 and TRBJ2-5; TRBD1 matches 10 bases. Germline V CDR1 and CDR2: MDHEN, SYDVKM. The ends lost 6 bases at V and 7 bases at J; junction bases unmatched: 2. The CDR3 is 12 amino acids. Here the CDR3 DNA reads TGTGCCAGCAGAAGGACAGGGGGGACCCAGTACTTC. This encodes CASRRTGGTQYF.

The chain joins TRBV30 to TRBJ2-1; D possibly corresponds to TRBD2 (5 bases). With 2 bases removed from V and 6 bases from J, the gap between germline ends came to 11 bases. Per the germline V gene, CDR1 is GTSNPN and CDR2 is SVGIG (reference sequence). The CDR3 contains 13 residues. CDR3 sequence reads: CAWSPGLRNEQFF. Written as DNA, the CDR3 is TGTGCCTGGAGTCCAGGACTGCGCAATGAGCAGTTCTTC.

This sequence joins TRBV19 and TRBJ2-7, with TRBD2 matching over 8 bases. CDR1 is LNHDA, CDR2 SQIVND, per germline (reference sequence). V lost 5 bases and J lost 11; bases outside the gene matches: 5. The length of the CDR3 is 11 residues. The CDR3 sequence is CASSPGTRKYF. Here the CDR3 DNA reads TGTGCCAGTAGTCCCGGGACTAGAAAGTACTTC. The variable domain in full, completed from reference TRBV19 and TRBJ2-7, reads DGGITQSPKYLFRKEGQNVTLSCEQNLNHDAMYWYRQDPGQGLRLIYYSQIVNDFQKGDIAEGYSVSREKKESFPLTVTSAQKNPTAFYLCASSPGTRKYFGPGTRLTVT.

The chain is built from TRBV9 and TRBJ1-1; 7 positions agree with TRBD1. Losses at the gene ends were 0 bases for V and 4 bases for J; bases not matched to a gene: 0. CDR1 and CDR2 from the germline V gene are SGDLS and YYNGEE. The CDR3 runs to 13 residues. The CDR3 region is CASSVDRGTEAFF. The CDR3 DNA follows: TGTGCCAGCAGCGTAGACAGGGGCACTGAAGCTTTCTTT.

The chain has TRBV2 and TRBJ2-2, with D maybe TRBD2 (6 bases). Germline V gene data show CDR1 as SNHLY and CDR2 as FYNNEI. With 8 bases removed from V and 6 bases from J, the gap between germline ends came to 13 bases. This CDR3 has 13 residues. The CDR3 loop reads CASGGLLPGELFF. The CDR3 DNA is TGTGCCAGCGGGGGACTCCTCCCCGGGGAGCTGTTTTTT.

The V call is TRBV19, the J call TRBJ1-5; no clear D gene. Germline assignment: CDR1 LNHDA and CDR2 SQIVND (reference sequence). CDR3 length: 14 amino acids. Trimming removed 7 bases at V and 4 bases at J, with 14 bases between. In DNA form, the CDR3 reads TGTGCCAGTACCGAGGTTGTTTGGAATCAGCCCCAGCATTTT. This codes for CASTEVVWNQPQHF.

This chain joins TRBV7-8 and TRBJ1-1; D is ambiguous. This CDR3 has 15 residues. Germline V lookup: CDR1 SGHVS, CDR2 FQNEAQ. The V gene lost 0 bases and the J gene lost 1 base, with 9 bases spanning the gap. CDR3 sequence: CASSLAPGGNTEAFF. CDR3 DNA sequence: TGTGCCAGCAGCTTAGCGCCCGGCGGGAACACTGAAGCTTTCTTT. Full variable domain (missing parts from reference TRBV7-8 and TRBJ1-1): GAGVSQSPRYKVAKRGQDVALRCDPISGHVSLFWYQQALGQGPEFLTYFQNEAQLDKSGLPSDRFFAERPEGSVSTLKIQRTQQEDSAVYLCASSLAPGGNTEAFFGQGTRLTVV.

The genes are TRBV28 and TRBJ1-2; D is unresolved. Germline assignment: CDR1 MDHEN and CDR2 SYDVKM. There are 12 residues in the CDR3. V was clipped by 4 bases and J by 7 bases, with 10 bases between them. CDR3 in DNA: TGTGCCAGCAGTTATCAACGGAGTGGCTACACCTTC. Protein product: CASSYQRSGYTF.

The rearrangement joins TRBV20-1 to TRBJ1-2; no firm D call. CDR1 is DFQATT and CDR2 is SNEGSKA in the germline V gene (reference sequence). V lost 6 bases and J 4 bases, leaving 9 bases between the germline ends. The CDR3 extends over 11 amino acids. The CDR3 nucleotides are TGCAGTGCATTTGGAGGCTATGGCTACACCTTC. This translates into CSAFGGYGYTF.

V is TRBV11-3 and J is TRBJ1-2; 7 bases fit TRBD1. Trimming took 4 bases from V and 0 from J; bases not matched to a gene: 5. The length of the CDR3 is 15 residues. CDR1 and CDR2 from the germline V gene are SGHNT and YENEEA. The CDR3 here is CASSYSGGANYGYTF. The CDR3 nucleotides read TGTGCCAGCAGCTACTCAGGGGGAGCTAACTATGGCTACACCTTC.

The chain combines TRBV18 with TRBJ1-1; 8 bases match TRBD1. The CDR3 contains 17 residues. Losses at the gene ends were 2 bases for V and 6 bases for J; bases not matched to a gene: 14. Germline lookup yields CDR1 KGHSH and CDR2 LQKENI. The CDR3 DNA sequence: TGTGCCAGCTCACCATCCAGGACAGGGAGCGGGTTGTCTGAAGCTTTCTTT. This translates into CASSPSRTGSGLSEAFF.

DNA for the CDR3: TGTGCCAGCAGGATTAGCGGGAGGGCATCCTACGAGCAGTACTTC. Encoded protein: CASRISGRASYEQYF. The V gene is TRBV6-5, the J gene TRBJ2-7, with 11 positions matching TRBD2. CDR1 and CDR2 from the germline V gene are MNHEY and SVGAGI. Trimming cost V 6 bases and J 1 base; bases outside gene matches: 5. CDR3 length: 15 amino acids.